The 28 T cell receptor beta chains below all came from one sample that was sequenced in a study of PD-1 blockade in classical Hodgkin lymphoma. The assay was immunoSEQ multiplex PCR, and TCRdb's table has in-frame clones only and misses some. The sample records about 14,000 clones, under 80% being singletons. Relapse was seen in all patients after autologous stem cell transplantation, and brentuximab vedotin exposure was variable. The sequences come from peripheral blood mononuclear cells (PBMCs), collected before the second cycle of nivolumab. The origin of the receptors is a human donor with classical Hodgkin lymphoma.

The chain is built from TRBV7-8 and TRBJ1-2; TRBD1 might be the D (6 bases). There are 16 residues in the CDR3. V was cut by 3 bases and J by 1 base, with 15 bases left in between. Germline V gene sequence: CDR1 SGHVS, CDR2 FQNEAQ. The CDR3 is CASSFMTGIINYGYTF. The CDR3 DNA sequence: TGTGCCAGCAGCTTTATGACAGGAATCATTAACTATGGCTACACCTTC.

This clone was seen a few times. This chain uses TRBV10-2 with TRBJ2-7; 8 positions agree with TRBD1. This CDR3 is built from 15 residues. Per germline, CDR1 WSHSY and CDR2 SAAADI. With V trimmed by 11 bases and J by 5 bases, 17 bases remained unmatched. CDR3 nucleotide sequence: TGCGCCGTCTGTCCAATGGACAGGGTCTACGACGAGCAGTACTTC. This sequence encodes CAVCPMDRVYDEQYF.

This rearrangement joins TRBV6-1 to TRBJ2-7; 10 positions match TRBD1. The CDR3 length is 15 residues. J was trimmed by 7 bases and V by 6 bases; bases with no gene match: 12. CDR1 and CDR2 from the germline V gene are MNHNS and SASEGT. CDR3 DNA: TGTGCCAGCAGACAAGCCGGGACAGGGGTCTTGGAGCAGTACTTC. Encoded protein: CASRQAGTGVLEQYF.

V is TRBV5-4 and J is TRBJ1-1; no reliable D call. Germline V gives CDR1 SGHNT, CDR2 YYREEE (reference sequence). Trimming stripped 3 bases from V and 1 base from J, with 13 bases between. This CDR3 has 15 residues. CDR3 nucleotide sequence: TGTGCCAGCAGCTCCCCCTCCGTCGGGAACACTGAAGCTTTCTTT. It yields the protein CASSSPSVGNTEAFF.

The chain employs TRBV5-1 and TRBJ2-3; TRBD1 aligns across 10 bases. CDR1 is SGHRS, CDR2 YFSETQ, per germline. CDR3 length: 15 residues. With V trimmed by 3 bases and J by 2 bases, 3 bases remained unmatched. For the CDR3, the DNA is TGCGCCAGCAGCTCCGGACAGGGGGTCACAGATACGCAGTATTTT. Its protein is CASSSGQGVTDTQYF. The full variable domain, in which reference TRBV5-1 and TRBJ2-3 provide the parts outside the CDR3, is KAGVTQTPRYLIKTRGQQVTLSCSPISGHRSVSWYQQTPGQGLQFLFEYFSETQRNKGNFPGRFSGRQFSNSRSEMNVSTLELGDSALYLCASSSGQGVTDTQYFGPGTRLTVL.

The chain recombines TRBV25-1 with TRBJ2-7; D is possibly TRBD1 (6 bases). CDR3 length: 14 residues. Germline assignment: CDR1 MGHDK and CDR2 SYGVNS. Trimming cost V 3 bases and J 2 bases, with 11 bases left between them. CDR3 amino acids: CASSEFGQPYEQYF. CDR3 sequence (DNA): TGTGCCAGCAGTGAGTTTGGACAGCCCTACGAGCAGTACTTC.

The CDR3 nucleotides are TGTGCCAGCTCACCCTTAGGGGGGGCCAACGTCCTGACTTTC. It translates to CASSPLGGANVLTF. V gene TRBV18 combines with J gene TRBJ2-6; D is unresolved. With 3 bases removed from V and 4 bases from J, the gap between germline ends came to 7 bases. Germline loops: CDR1 KGHSH, CDR2 LQKENI. The CDR3 runs 14 residues.

The chain couples TRBV27 to TRBJ2-1; TRBD1 matches at 8 bases. V dropped 5 bases and J dropped 0; count of bases not matched to a gene: 9. Germline V gene lookup returns CDR1 MNHEY and CDR2 SMNVEV (reference sequence). The CDR3 has 17 amino acids. The CDR3 sequence is CASSTMDRVVSYNEQFF. The DNA of the CDR3 is TGTGCCAGCAGTACCATGGACAGGGTGGTCTCCTACAATGAGCAGTTCTTC.

The gene calls are TRBV10-2 and TRBJ2-1; 10 bases fit TRBD2. CDR1 and CDR2 (germline): WSHSY, SAAADI. The CDR3 contains 14 residues. The junction had 6 bases not matched to a gene; V was cut back by 3 bases and J by 10 bases. The CDR3, as DNA: TGCGCCAGCAGTGACCTCAAACTAGCGGGGGAGCAGTTCTTC. Residues: CASSDLKLAGEQFF.

The V and J genes are TRBV28 and TRBJ2-7; D gene ambiguous. V lost 2 bases and J lost 3, with 11 bases in between. CDR1 is MDHEN, CDR2 SYDVKM, per germline. The CDR3 has 14 residues. The CDR3 region has the DNA TGTGCCAGCAGTTTACTCGCAACTATCTACGAGCAGTACTTC. The encoded protein is CASSLLATIYEQYF.

The rearrangement joins TRBV18 to TRBJ1-1; no clear D. Germline V CDR1 and CDR2: KGHSH, LQKENI. CDR3 size: 16 residues. Trimming removed 0 bases at V and 0 bases at J, with 11 bases between. The CDR3 here is CASSPPVGHMNTEAFF. The CDR3, as DNA: TGTGCCAGCTCACCACCCGTCGGGCACATGAACACTGAAGCTTTCTTT.

This clone was found a few times. This rearrangement joins TRBV19 to TRBJ1-1; no clear D. Germline CDR1 is LNHDA and CDR2 is SQIVND (reference sequence). The CDR3 is made up of 13 amino acids. The germline V and J ends were trimmed by 5 bases and 3 bases, with 10 bases remaining between them. CDR3 region: CASSLGSDTEAFF. DNA of the CDR3: TGTGCCAGTAGTCTAGGGTCGGACACTGAAGCTTTCTTT.

The chain joins TRBV7-2 to TRBJ2-5; a possible D gene is TRBD1 (5 bases). The CDR3 consists of 14 residues. Germline V gene sequence: CDR1 SGHTA, CDR2 FQGNSA. The V end was cut by 2 bases, the J end by 1 base, with 8 bases between. The CDR3 sequence: CASSLWQGQETQYF. In DNA form, the CDR3 reads TGTGCCAGCAGCTTATGGCAGGGCCAAGAGACCCAGTACTTC. Filled out from reference TRBV7-2 and TRBJ2-5, the complete variable domain reads GAGVSQSPSNKVTEKGKDVELRCDPISGHTALYWYRQSLGQGLEFLIYFQGNSAPDKSGLPSDRFSAERTGGSVSTLTIQRTQQEDSAVYLCASSLWQGQETQYFGPGTRLLVL.

The chain links TRBV4-3 to TRBJ2-1; D might be TRBD2 (6 bases). The CDR3 is made up of 16 amino acids. The germline CDR1 and CDR2 sequences are LGHNA and YSLEER. Deletions cut 3 bases from V and 0 bases from J, with 12 bases between. The CDR3 nucleotides read TGCGCCAGCAGCCAGGGACCGGGGGTCTCCTACAATGAGCAGTTCTTC. Protein sequence: CASSQGPGVSYNEQFF.

In its sample, this clone was seen once. The chain carries TRBV6-5 and TRBJ2-1; 8 nucleotides match TRBD2. The CDR3 loop spans 15 amino acids. Trimming cost V 6 bases and J 4 bases; bases outside gene matches: 8. CDR1 is MNHEY, CDR2 SVGAGI, per germline. CDR3 in amino acids: CASSPGSGDYNEQFF. The CDR3, as DNA: TGTGCCAGCAGCCCAGGTAGCGGGGATTACAATGAGCAGTTCTTC.

The rearrangement joins TRBV5-8 to TRBJ1-2, with a possible D match to TRBD1 (5 bases). Germline V gives CDR1 SGHTS, CDR2 YDEGEE. V dropped 3 bases and J dropped 6 bases, with 18 bases sitting between them. The CDR3 length is 15 residues. The CDR3 sequence: CASSWPSWGNHGYTF. The CDR3 bases are TGTGCCAGCAGCTGGCCCTCGTGGGGGAACCATGGCTACACCTTC.

The chain is built from TRBV5-1 and TRBJ2-2; 8 nucleotides line up with TRBD1. The J segment lost 4 bases and the V segment lost 2 bases, leaving 7 bases of the junction unmatched. CDR1 is SGHRS, CDR2 YFSETQ, per germline. There are 16 residues in the CDR3. CDR3 DNA: TGCGCCAGCAGCTTTGGGACAGGCATTTCCACCGGGGAGCTGTTTTTT. Its protein product is CASSFGTGISTGELFF.

J is TRBJ2-3 and V is TRBV28; 9 bases align to TRBD1. Looked up from germline, CDR1 is MDHEN and CDR2 is SYDVKM. Germline trimming cut 2 bases from V and 2 bases from J; bases unmatched to any gene: 5. The CDR3 covers 16 residues. This CDR3 reads CASSLGGQGYTDTQYF. CDR3 bases: TGTGCCAGCAGTTTAGGAGGACAGGGGTACACAGATACGCAGTATTTT.

The chain has TRBV11-2 and TRBJ1-4; possible D gene TRBD1, 6 bases. The CDR3 runs 17 residues. Germline V gives CDR1 SGHAT, CDR2 FQNNGV. V lost 5 bases, J lost 8 bases, and 24 bases lay in between. DNA of the CDR3: TGTGCCAGCAGCCCTAGAGCACAGGGAACGCGTCAGGAAAAACTGTTTTTT. It yields the protein CASSPRAQGTRQEKLFF.

The V and J genes are TRBV5-4 and TRBJ2-4, with D perhaps assigned TRBD1 or TRBD2 (5 bases each). Per the germline V gene, CDR1 is SGHNT and CDR2 is YYREEE (reference sequence). The CDR3 length is 14 residues. Trimming removed 6 bases from V and 8 bases from J, with 18 bases in between. CDR3 residues: CASKAEVIGDIQYF. The CDR3 DNA follows: TGTGCCAGCAAAGCGGAAGTCATAGGGGACATTCAGTACTTC.

This clone came up a few times. The chain carries TRBV21-1 and TRBJ1-2. TRBV21-1 is designated a pseudogene. This CDR3 contains 14 residues. CDR3 protein: CASSKVGTDYGYTF. CDR3 bases: TGTGCCAGCAGCAAAGTTGGGACCGACTATGGCTACACCTTC.

The genes are TRBV11-2 and TRBJ2-3, with 7 bases identical to TRBD1. With V trimmed by 2 bases and J by 0 bases, 2 bases remained unmatched. CDR3 length equals 15 residues. The V gene's germline CDR1 is SGHAT and CDR2 FQNNGV. The CDR3 DNA follows: TGTGCCAGCAGCTTAACAGGGGCTAGCACAGATACGCAGTATTTT. Amino acid sequence: CASSLTGASTDTQYF.

This clone was detected only a few times. The chain recombines TRBV18 with TRBJ2-7; 8 bases align to TRBD1. CDR1 and CDR2 (germline): KGHSH, LQKENI. V lost 2 bases to trimming and J lost 4 bases; unmatched junction nucleotides: 7. The CDR3 has 15 amino acids. The CDR3 region is CASSPGGQGLYEQYF. The CDR3 DNA is TGTGCCAGCTCACCAGGAGGACAGGGTTTATACGAGCAGTACTTC.

The chain has TRBV19 and TRBJ1-1, with 8 positions matching TRBD1. The germline V gene has CDR1 LNHDA and CDR2 SQIVND (reference sequence). The J segment lost 6 bases and the V segment lost 3 bases, leaving 6 bases of the junction unmatched. The CDR3 runs 14 residues. In DNA, the CDR3 is TGTGCCAGTAGTATTACAGGGGGTCGGGCTGAAGCTTTCTTT. It yields the protein CASSITGGRAEAFF. The variable domain in full, completed from reference TRBV19 and TRBJ1-1, reads DGGITQSPKYLFRKEGQNVTLSCEQNLNHDAMYWYRQDPGQGLRLIYYSQIVNDFQKGDIAEGYSVSREKKESFPLTVTSAQKNPTAFYLCASSITGGRAEAFFGQGTRLTVV.

The chain uses TRBV2 and TRBJ2-7; 9 nucleotides agree with TRBD1. V trimming: 5 bases; J trimming: 2 bases; junction bases outside the gene matches: 7. Germline CDR1 SNHLY, CDR2 FYNNEI. The CDR3 has 15 residues. This chain's CDR3 is CASSLSGQGPYEQYF. The CDR3 DNA is TGTGCCAGCAGTCTCTCGGGACAGGGACCCTACGAGCAGTACTTC.

CDR3 DNA: TGCGCCAGCAGCTTAGGGCGGGGGCCCTCCTACGAGCAGTACTTC. Translation gives CASSLGRGPSYEQYF. This chain joins TRBV5-1 and TRBJ2-7; the D gene is possibly TRBD2 (7 bases). This CDR3 spans 15 amino acids. Germline V lookup: CDR1 SGHRS, CDR2 YFSETQ. Deletions cut 2 bases from V and 0 bases from J, with 12 bases between.

V gene TRBV19 combines with J gene TRBJ2-3; 8 nucleotides line up with TRBD2. Germline CDR1 LNHDA, CDR2 SQIVND (reference sequence). V trimming: 3 bases; J trimming: 1 base; junction bases outside the gene matches: 6. The CDR3 loop spans 16 amino acids. CDR3 residues: CASSMAGGPGTDTQYF. Here the CDR3 DNA reads TGTGCCAGTAGTATGGCGGGGGGCCCCGGCACAGATACGCAGTATTTT.

The chain employs TRBV27 and TRBJ2-7; 12 bases are a match to TRBD2. The CDR3 sequence is 14 residues long. Unmatched junction bases numbered 3, after V lost 5 bases and J lost 4 bases. Germline V CDR1 and CDR2: MNHEY, SMNVEV (reference sequence). The CDR3 loop is CASSPGTSGYEQYF. Here the CDR3 DNA reads TGTGCCAGCAGTCCGGGGACTAGCGGGTACGAGCAGTACTTC.